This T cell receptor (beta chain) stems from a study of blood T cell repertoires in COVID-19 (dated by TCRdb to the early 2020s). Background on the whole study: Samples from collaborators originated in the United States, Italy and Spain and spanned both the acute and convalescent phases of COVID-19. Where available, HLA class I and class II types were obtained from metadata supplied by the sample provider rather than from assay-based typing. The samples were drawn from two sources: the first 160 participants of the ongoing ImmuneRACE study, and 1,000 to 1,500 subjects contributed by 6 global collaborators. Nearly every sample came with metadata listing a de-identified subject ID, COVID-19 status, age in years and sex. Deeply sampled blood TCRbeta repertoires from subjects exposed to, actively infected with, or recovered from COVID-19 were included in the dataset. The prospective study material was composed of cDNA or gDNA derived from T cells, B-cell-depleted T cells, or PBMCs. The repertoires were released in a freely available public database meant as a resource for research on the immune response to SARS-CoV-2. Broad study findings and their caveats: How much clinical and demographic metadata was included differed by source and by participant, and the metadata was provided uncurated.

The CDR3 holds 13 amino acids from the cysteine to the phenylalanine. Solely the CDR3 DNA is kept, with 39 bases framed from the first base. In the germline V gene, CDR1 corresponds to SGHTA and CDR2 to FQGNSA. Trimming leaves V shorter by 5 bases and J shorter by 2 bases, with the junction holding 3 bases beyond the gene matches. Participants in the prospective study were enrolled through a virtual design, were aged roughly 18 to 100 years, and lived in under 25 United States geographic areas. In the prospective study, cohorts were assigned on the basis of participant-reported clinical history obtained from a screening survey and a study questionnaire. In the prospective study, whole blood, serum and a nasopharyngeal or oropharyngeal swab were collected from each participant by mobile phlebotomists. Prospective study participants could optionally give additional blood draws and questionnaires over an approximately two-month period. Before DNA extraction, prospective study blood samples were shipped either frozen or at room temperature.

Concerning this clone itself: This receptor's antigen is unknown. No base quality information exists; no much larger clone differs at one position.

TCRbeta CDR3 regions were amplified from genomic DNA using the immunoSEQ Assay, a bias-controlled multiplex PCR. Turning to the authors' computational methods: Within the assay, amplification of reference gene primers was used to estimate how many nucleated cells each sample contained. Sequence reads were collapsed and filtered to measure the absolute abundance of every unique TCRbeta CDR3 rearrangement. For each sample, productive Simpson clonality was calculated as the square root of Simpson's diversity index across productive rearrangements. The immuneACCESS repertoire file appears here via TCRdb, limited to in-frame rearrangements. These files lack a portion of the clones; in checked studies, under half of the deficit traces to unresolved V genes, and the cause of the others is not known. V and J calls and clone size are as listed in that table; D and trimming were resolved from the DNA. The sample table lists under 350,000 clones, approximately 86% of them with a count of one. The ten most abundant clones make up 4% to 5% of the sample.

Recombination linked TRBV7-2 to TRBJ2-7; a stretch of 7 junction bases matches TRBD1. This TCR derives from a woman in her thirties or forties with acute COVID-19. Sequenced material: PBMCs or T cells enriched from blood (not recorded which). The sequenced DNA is TGTGCCAGCAGCGCACAGGGGACCTACGAGCAGTACTTC. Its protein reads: CASSAQGTYEQYF.